This note documents a single T cell receptor (beta chain) sequence. Its antigen is currently unknown. A second about 7 to 12 cycle PCR used barcoded and J-beta primers. TCRdb reprocessed the 5' RACE reads with MiXCR, giving one entry per CDR3 protein. This table has about a million distinct CDR3 sequences, roughly two fifths appearing once. The trim removed 5 bases at V and 7 bases at J, leaving 9 bases unmatched. This CDR3 is 15 amino acids long. Per the germline V gene, CDR1 is SEHNR and CDR2 is FQNEAQ (reference sequence). The data originate from a study of blood T cells in healthy people across ages. Study results and caveats: Diversity estimated from one million T cells was considered an underestimate. Whereas aged donors had fewer naive CD4+ cells, long-lived donors had more of them and higher diversity.

The chain carries TRBV7-9 and TRBJ2-2, with TRBD1 identical over 8 bases. Sequences were obtained from blood. The sequence came from a man between 18 and 29 years old in good health. The CDR3 sequence is CASSLGQGVSGELFF. Here the CDR3 DNA reads TGTGCCAGCAGCCTAGGACAGGGCGTGAGCGGGGAGCTGTTTTTT. Complete variable domain (other parts from reference TRBV7-9 and TRBJ2-2): DTGVSQNPRHKITKRGQNVTFRCDPISEHNRLYWYRQTLGQGPEFLTYFQNEAQLEKSRLLSDRFSAERPKGSFSTLEIQRTEQGDSAMYLCASSLGQGVSGELFFGEGSRLTVL.